Below are 31 T cell receptor beta chains sequenced from a single sample in a study of blood T cell repertoires in COVID-19. Method: immunoSEQ multiplex PCR; TCRdb's copy keeps in-frame clones and lacks some. Here the sample spans approximately 240,000 clones, about four fifths being singletons. The specimen was peripheral blood. These receptors all come from a man aged 50 to 60 with acute or convalescent COVID-19.

The chain recombines TRBV7-8 with TRBJ1-2; maybe TRBD1 (6 bases). V dropped 5 bases and J dropped 3 bases, with 10 bases sitting between them. This CDR3 spans 13 amino acids. Germline CDR1 SGHVS, CDR2 FQNEAQ. The CDR3 DNA is TGTGCCAGCAGCATAAGACAGGACTATGGCTACACCTTC. It yields the protein CASSIRQDYGYTF.

The chain couples TRBV19 to TRBJ2-5; 12 bases align to TRBD2. Germline V gene sequence: CDR1 LNHDA, CDR2 SQIVND (reference sequence). After removal of 3 bases from V and 5 bases from J, the junction contained 4 bases not matched to a gene. This CDR3 has 15 residues. CDR3 loop: CASSMLAGGPETQYF. The CDR3 DNA reads TGTGCCAGTAGTATGCTAGCGGGAGGGCCCGAGACCCAGTACTTC.

The V call is TRBV6-5, the J call TRBJ2-3, with TRBD2 as a possible D gene (5 bases). CDR3 size: 14 residues. Trimming left V 2 bases short and J 0 bases short, with 6 bases between. Germline-derived CDR1 and CDR2 are MNHEY and SVGAGI. The CDR3, as DNA: TGTGCCAGCAGTTACGACTACAGCACAGATACGCAGTATTTT. It is translated as CASSYDYSTDTQYF.

The chain carries TRBV9 and TRBJ2-2, with TRBD2 matching over 8 bases. Trimming removed 2 bases from V and 6 bases from J; junction bases left unmatched: 6. Germline values: CDR1 SGDLS, CDR2 YYNGEE. The CDR3 covers 15 residues. CDR3 sequence (DNA): TGTGCCAGCAGCGTGAGCGGGAGAAGGGCCGGGGAGCTGTTTTTT. It is translated as CASSVSGRRAGELFF.

The chain links TRBV30 to TRBJ2-1; 7 nucleotides align to TRBD1. CDR1 and CDR2 (germline): GTSNPN, SVGIG (reference sequence). V shed 2 bases and J 3 bases; nucleotides not matched to a gene: 4. The CDR3 has 14 amino acids. CDR3 coding DNA: TGTGCCTGGAGTTCCAGGGGGATCTACAATGAGCAGTTCTTC. Translated: CAWSSRGIYNEQFF.

The chain joins TRBV5-1 to TRBJ2-2, with 8 bases that match TRBD1. The CDR3 runs to 17 residues. In germline, CDR1 is SGHRS, CDR2 YFSETQ. J lost 0 bases, V lost 7 bases, and 11 bases had no gene match. The CDR3 DNA sequence: TGCGCCAGCCGACGAACTTCGGACAGGGCGAACACCGGGGAGCTGTTTTTT. This encodes CASRRTSDRANTGELFF.

This chain connects TRBV9 to TRBJ1-3, with unresolved D. The CDR3 is made up of 12 amino acids. Per germline, CDR1 SGDLS and CDR2 YYNGEE. Trimming took off 0 bases at V and 7 bases at J, with 5 bases between the two ends. The CDR3 sequence is CASSVVENTIYF. The CDR3 DNA reads as TGTGCCAGCAGCGTAGTCGAGAACACCATATATTTT. Full variable domain (outside the CDR3, taken from reference TRBV9 and TRBJ1-3): DSGVTQTPKHLITATGQRVTLRCSPRSGDLSVYWYQQSLDQGLQFLIQYYNGEERAKGNILERFSAQQFPDLHSELNLSSLELGDSALYFCASSVVENTIYFGEGSWLTVV.

This clone was counted a few times. The chain combines TRBV3-1 (or the pseudogene TRBV3-2) with TRBJ1-5; a possible D gene is TRBD1 (5 bases). CDR3 length equals 13 residues. The germline CDR1 and CDR2 sequences are LGHDT and YNNKEL (reference sequence). V gave up 5 bases and J gave up 5 bases, with 10 bases separating them. As DNA, the CDR3 is TGTGCCAGCAGCAGCGACAGATATCAGCCCCAGCATTTT. This gives the protein CASSSDRYQPQHF.

The chain combines TRBV30 with TRBJ1-5, with 7 bases that match TRBD1. Germline assignment: CDR1 GTSNPN and CDR2 SVGIG (reference sequence). V lost 6 bases, J lost 6 bases, and 8 bases stayed unmatched. The CDR3 spans 13 residues. CDR3 sequence: CACPDRVAQPQHF. The DNA for the CDR3 is TGTGCCTGTCCCGACAGGGTGGCTCAGCCCCAGCATTTT.

The chain carries TRBV7-3 and TRBJ2-2; 7 bases are a match to TRBD1. Unmatched junction bases numbered 4, after V lost 2 bases and J lost 4 bases. CDR3 size: 15 residues. Germline V gene sequence: CDR1 SGHTA, CDR2 FQGTGA. CDR3 bases: TGTGCCAGCAGCTTAGAGGGGGCGAGCACCGGGGAGCTGTTTTTT. Residues: CASSLEGASTGELFF. The full variable domain, its missing parts supplied by reference TRBV7-3 and TRBJ2-2, is GAGVSQTPSNKVTEKGKYVELRCDPISGHTALYWYRQSLGQGPEFLIYFQGTGAADDSGLPNDRFFAVRPEGSVSTLKIQRTERGDSAVYLCASSLEGASTGELFFGEGSRLTVL.

This chain connects TRBV19 to TRBJ2-7; 7 nucleotides agree with TRBD1. V trimming: 4 bases; J trimming: 4 bases; junction bases outside the gene matches: 4. The CDR3 totals 13 residues. The germline V gene has CDR1 LNHDA and CDR2 SQIVND (reference sequence). In nucleotides, the CDR3 is TGTGCCAGTAGTACGGGACAGCAGTACGAGCAGTACTTC. As protein: CASSTGQQYEQYF.

The chain employs TRBV18 and TRBJ1-6; 7 bases line up with TRBD1. The CDR3 has 17 amino acids. V gave up 2 bases and J gave up 5 bases; unmatched junction bases: 9. CDR1 and CDR2 (germline): KGHSH, LQKENI. The CDR3 sequence is CASSPMTGTRDNSPLHF. CDR3 bases: TGTGCCAGCTCACCAATGACAGGGACTCGTGATAATTCACCCCTCCACTTT.

This sequence joins TRBV28 and TRBJ1-2; D unclear. This CDR3 spans 11 amino acids. The V end was cut by 6 bases, the J end by 6 bases, with 8 bases between. Germline V lookup: CDR1 MDHEN, CDR2 SYDVKM. The DNA of the CDR3 is TGTGCCAGCAGAGTCAGTAATGGCTACACCTTC. This codes for CASRVSNGYTF.

The chain couples TRBV2 to TRBJ2-3; 9 bases are a match to TRBD2. The germline CDR1 and CDR2 sequences are SNHLY and FYNNEI. After removal of 3 bases from V and 4 bases from J, the junction contained 5 bases not matched to a gene. The CDR3 has 15 amino acids. CDR3 nucleotide sequence: TGTGCCAGCAGTGAGGGACTAGCCCCCGCAGATACGCAGTATTTT. Residues: CASSEGLAPADTQYF.

The CDR3 spells CAISGQGAHEQYF. The CDR3, as DNA: TGTGCCATCAGTGGACAGGGGGCCCACGAGCAGTACTTC. This chain joins TRBV10-3 and TRBJ2-7; 10 nucleotides match TRBD1. Germline values: CDR1 ENHRY, CDR2 SYGVKD. The CDR3 consists of 13 residues. The ends lost 4 bases at V and 5 bases at J; junction bases unmatched: 2.

The rearrangement joins TRBV4-1 to TRBJ2-3, with 13 positions matching TRBD2. V trimming: 2 bases; J trimming: 8 bases; junction bases outside the gene matches: 7. Per the germline V gene, CDR1 is MGHRA and CDR2 is YSYEKL. This CDR3 is built from 16 residues. DNA for the CDR3: TGCGCCAGCAGCCAAAGGACTAGCGGGGGCCTAGGTACGCAGTATTTT. Residues: CASSQRTSGGLGTQYF.

This chain joins TRBV11-3 and TRBJ2-1; TRBD2 agrees at 9 bases. In germline, CDR1 is SGHNT, CDR2 YENEEA. J was trimmed by 7 bases and V by 5 bases; bases with no gene match: 12. The CDR3 extends over 16 amino acids. The CDR3 DNA follows: TGTGCCAGCAGCCTATACGAGCGGGAGGCTGGTAATGAGCAGTTCTTC. Amino acids: CASSLYEREAGNEQFF.

The chain joins TRBV28 to TRBJ2-3, with a tentative D call TRBD1 (6 bases). The CDR3 extends over 13 amino acids. In germline, CDR1 is MDHEN, CDR2 SYDVKM. V was cut by 6 bases and J by 6 bases, with 13 bases left in between. CDR3 loop: CASRSGQGDTQYF. Here the CDR3 DNA reads TGTGCCAGCAGGAGCGGCCAGGGGGATACGCAGTATTTT. Together with reference TRBV28 and TRBJ2-3, the CDR3 gives the full variable domain: DVKVTQSSRYLVKRTGEKVFLECVQDMDHENMFWYRQDPGLGLRLIYFSYDVKMKEKGDIPEGYSVSREKKERFSLILESASTNQTSMYLCASRSGQGDTQYFGPGTRLTVL.

This clone was seen only once. The rearrangement joins TRBV24-1 to TRBJ2-1, with D maybe TRBD2 (5 bases). This CDR3 contains 15 residues. Per germline, CDR1 KGHDR and CDR2 SFDVKD. Trimming removed 3 bases from V and 8 bases from J, with 16 bases in between. In DNA form, the CDR3 reads TGTGCCACCAGTGATCGTACCAACGGGGTGGATGAGCAGTTCTTC. Translating gives CATSDRTNGVDEQFF.

In this sample, this clone turned up a few times. The J gene is TRBJ2-7, the V gene TRBV5-4, with TRBD1 matching 7 bases. Losses at the gene ends were 6 bases for V and 5 bases for J; bases not matched to a gene: 11. The germline V gene has CDR1 SGHNT and CDR2 YYREEE (reference sequence). CDR3 length: 14 residues. CDR3 DNA sequence: TGTGCCAGCACCAATAGACAGGGTTGGGACGAGCAGTACTTC. Translating it yields CASTNRQGWDEQYF.

The chain couples TRBV10-2 to TRBJ2-1, with D possibly TRBD1 on 5 matching bases. V gave up 11 bases and J gave up 9 bases, with 11 bases separating them. CDR3 length: 10 amino acids. Germline CDR1 and CDR2: WSHSY and SAAADI. The CDR3 nucleotides are TGCGCCGTGCAAAGGGGTGAGCAGTTCTTC. This gives the protein CAVQRGEQFF.

V is TRBV2 and J is TRBJ1-4; 9 nucleotides align to TRBD1. CDR1 is SNHLY, CDR2 FYNNEI, per germline. V lost 0 bases, J lost 6 bases, and 5 bases stayed unmatched. This CDR3 contains 16 residues. The CDR3 coding sequence is TGTGCCAGCAGTGAAGCTTACAGGGGGCGCGATGAAAAACTGTTTTTT. Residues: CASSEAYRGRDEKLFF.

This chain connects TRBV5-6 to TRBJ2-3; D not certain. Trimming left V 4 bases short and J 6 bases short, with 18 bases between. Germline values: CDR1 SGHDT, CDR2 YYEEEE. This CDR3 comprises 15 residues. CDR3: CASSPRQGLTDTQYF. The CDR3 region has the DNA TGTGCCAGCAGCCCGAGACAAGGTCTGACGGATACGCAGTATTTT.

V gene TRBV28 combines with J gene TRBJ2-7; D unclear. The germline CDR1 and CDR2 sequences are MDHEN and SYDVKM. This CDR3 region has 12 residues. Trimming took 3 bases from V and 6 from J, leaving 9 bases between them. CDR3 in DNA: TGTGCCAGCAGTTTGCTAGGCGGCGAGCAGTACTTC. It codes for CASSLLGGEQYF.

The gene calls are TRBV11-1 and TRBJ2-7; 8 bases fit TRBD1. This CDR3 is built from 15 residues. V lost 1 base, J lost 5 bases, and 7 bases stayed unmatched. The germline CDR1 and CDR2 sequences are SGHAT and FQDESV (reference sequence). The CDR3 DNA sequence: TGTGCCAGCAGCTTAGGGACAGGGATAGTCAACGAGCAGTACTTC. Translated: CASSLGTGIVNEQYF.

This chain links TRBV28 with TRBJ1-2, with a weak D call TRBD1 (5 bases). The CDR3 runs 14 residues. Per germline, CDR1 MDHEN and CDR2 SYDVKM. Trimming stripped 2 bases from V and 7 bases from J, with 14 bases between. This CDR3 is CASSLGGGGAGYTF. The CDR3 nucleotides are TGTGCCAGCAGTTTAGGCGGGGGGGGTGCTGGCTACACCTTC.

The chain recombines TRBV7-6 with TRBJ2-1; maybe TRBD1 (6 bases). The V and J ends lost 0 bases and 7 bases respectively, with 13 bases between them. CDR1 is SGHVS and CDR2 is FNYEAQ in the germline V gene. The CDR3 runs 15 residues. CDR3 DNA sequence: TGTGCCAGCAGCTTAGCGGCCAGGGGTTCGAATGAGCAGTTCTTC. Translated: CASSLAARGSNEQFF.

This chain uses TRBV23-1 with TRBJ1-2, with 9 bases fitting TRBD1. TRBV23-1 is marked as an open reading frame, function uncertain. V dropped 2 bases and J dropped 5; count of bases not matched to a gene: 6. The CDR3 spans 15 residues. CDR3 loop: CASSQPDRGGYGYTF. The CDR3 bases are TGCGCCAGCAGTCAACCGGACAGGGGTGGATATGGCTACACCTTC.

The V gene is TRBV9, the J gene TRBJ1-2, with 12 bases lining up with TRBD1. Per the germline V gene, CDR1 is SGDLS and CDR2 is YYNGEE. The CDR3 totals 16 residues. With 2 bases clipped from V and 4 bases from J, the junction kept 6 bases outside the gene matches. The CDR3 nucleotides read TGTGCCAGCAGCGTCCTAGGGACAGGGGGCCTCTATGGCTACACCTTC. Amino acids: CASSVLGTGGLYGYTF. Looking up the rest from reference TRBV9 and TRBJ1-2 gives the full variable domain: DSGVTQTPKHLITATGQRVTLRCSPRSGDLSVYWYQQSLDQGLQFLIQYYNGEERAKGNILERFSAQQFPDLHSELNLSSLELGDSALYFCASSVLGTGGLYGYTFGSGTRLTVV.

The CDR3 DNA is TGTGCCACCTCCTCGGGGTCCCAAGCCTCCTACGAGCAGTACTTC. Translated, it gives CATSSGSQASYEQYF. The chain recombines TRBV10-3 with TRBJ2-7; weak D call: TRBD2 (5 bases). CDR1 ENHRY and CDR2 SYGVKD come from the germline V gene. V lost 10 bases and J 0 bases, leaving 19 bases between the germline ends. CDR3 length equals 15 residues.

The chain employs TRBV11-3 and TRBJ2-1; 13 nucleotides match TRBD2. The germline V gene encodes CDR1 SGHNT and CDR2 YENEEA. There are 16 residues in the CDR3. J gave up 7 bases and V 3 bases, and 6 bases lay outside the gene matches. This CDR3 is CASSFPGLAGINEQFF. As DNA, the CDR3 is TGTGCCAGCAGCTTCCCGGGACTAGCGGGAATTAATGAGCAGTTCTTC.